The 27 T cell receptor beta chains in this list originate from one sample, sequenced in a study of T cells in Graves' hyperthyroidism and ophthalmopathy (dated by TCRdb to between 2017 and 2020). Libraries were prepared through multiplex PCR. The listed sequencing device is Illumina HiSeq 2000. Amplification of TCR beta CDR3 regions was carried out from RNA transcripts. The TCR CDR3 was subjected to a first round of RT-PCR using the HTBI primer set and the Qiagen OneStep RT-PCR kit. TCRdb's own reprocessing of the public reads used fastp at Q25 and MiXCR and kept productive beta chains. Entries are consolidated by CDR3 protein sequence, retaining the most common genes and DNA. A total of fewer than 400,000 distinct CDR3 sequences appear in this sample, around 25% of them only once. The ten largest clones represent less than 85% of the sample. Sequenced: blood. The receptors come from a man aged 50-60 years with Graves' hyperthyroidism.

The chain recombines TRBV19 with TRBJ2-2; D call uncertain. Trimming left V 6 bases short and J 2 bases short, with 13 bases between. The germline CDR1 and CDR2 sequences are LNHDA and SQIVND (reference sequence). This CDR3 region has 15 residues. CDR3 sequence: CASSPLGPNTGELFF. The CDR3 DNA sequence: TGTGCCAGTAGCCCACTTGGGCCTAACACCGGGGAGCTGTTTTTT.

This chain links TRBV19 with TRBJ2-1; 10 bases map to TRBD2. The CDR3 length is 16 residues. The trim removed 3 bases at V and 9 bases at J, leaving 11 bases unmatched. Germline V gene lookup returns CDR1 LNHDA and CDR2 SQIVND (reference sequence). CDR3 coding DNA: TGTGCCAGTAGTATGAAGAGGCTAGCGGGAGCCCCTGAGCAGTTCTTC. This gives the protein CASSMKRLAGAPEQFF.

This chain joins TRBV20-1 and TRBJ2-7; D possibly corresponds to TRBD1 (5 bases). The V and J ends lost 1 base and 0 bases respectively, with 10 bases between them. Germline loops: CDR1 DFQATT, CDR2 SNEGSKA (reference sequence). This CDR3 spans 14 amino acids. Written as DNA, the CDR3 is TGCAGTGCTAGAGCTGGGGCCCGCTCCTACGAGCAGTACTTC. Amino acids: CSARAGARSYEQYF.

The J gene is TRBJ2-3, the V gene TRBV7-9; D perhaps matches TRBD2 (5 bases). In germline, CDR1 is SEHNR, CDR2 FQNEAQ (reference sequence). This CDR3 contains 16 residues. Trimming took off 2 bases at V and 0 bases at J, with 12 bases between the two ends. CDR3: CASSLLQRQSTDTQYF. The CDR3 region has the DNA TGTGCCAGCAGCTTACTCCAGCGGCAAAGCACAGATACGCAGTATTTT. Full variable domain (outside the CDR3, taken from reference TRBV7-9 and TRBJ2-3): DTGVSQNPRHKITKRGQNVTFRCDPISEHNRLYWYRQTLGQGPEFLTYFQNEAQLEKSRLLSDRFSAERPKGSFSTLEIQRTEQGDSAMYLCASSLLQRQSTDTQYFGPGTRLTVL.

CDR3 in amino acids: CASSLASGEGIFYNEQFF. The CDR3 bases are TGCGCCAGCAGCTTGGCCTCTGGAGAGGGAATATTTTACAATGAGCAGTTCTTC. V is TRBV5-1 and J is TRBJ2-1, with D tentatively TRBD2 (5 bases). The CDR3 has 18 amino acids. Trimming stripped 0 bases from V and 4 bases from J, with 20 bases between. Germline V CDR1 and CDR2: SGHRS, YFSETQ.

This clonotype has more than one count but fewer than ten. The V gene is TRBV5-4, the J gene TRBJ2-7, with D hard to call. The germline V gene has CDR1 SGHNT and CDR2 YYREEE (reference sequence). V was shortened by 0 bases and J by 1 base, with 11 bases between the two germline ends. The CDR3 loop spans 15 amino acids. This CDR3 is CASSLARRNSYEQYF. DNA of the CDR3: TGTGCCAGCAGCTTGGCTCGTCGGAATTCCTACGAGCAGTACTTC.

This clonotype was found a few times. The chain carries TRBV7-9 and TRBJ2-1; 13 positions agree with TRBD2. The CDR3 contains 17 residues. The germline V gene has CDR1 SEHNR and CDR2 FQNEAQ (reference sequence). V trimming: 0 bases; J trimming: 2 bases; junction bases outside the gene matches: 1. CDR3 in DNA: TGTGCCAGCAGCTTAGCAGGACTAGCGGGGGCCTACAATGAGCAGTTCTTC. As protein: CASSLAGLAGAYNEQFF.

V and J are TRBV2 and TRBJ2-3, with TRBD2 matching 13 bases. The germline gives CDR1 SNHLY, CDR2 FYNNEI. With 10 bases clipped from V and 3 bases from J, the junction kept 7 bases outside the gene matches. The CDR3 loop spans 15 amino acids. CDR3 amino acids: CANNLGLAGTDTQYF. DNA of the CDR3: TGTGCCAACAACTTGGGACTAGCGGGAACAGATACGCAGTATTTT.

This clonotype was picked up one time. This rearrangement joins TRBV6-1 to TRBJ2-1; a weak D match, TRBD2 (5 bases). CDR1 is MNHNS and CDR2 is SASEGT in the germline V gene. The CDR3 sequence is 14 residues long. The CDR3 sequence: CAPQGGYDYNEQFF. The CDR3 coding sequence is TGTGCTCCCCAAGGAGGATACGATTACAATGAGCAGTTCTTC.

This clonotype was found a few times. J is TRBJ2-2 and V is TRBV3-1, with a tentative D call TRBD1 (7 bases). V shed 0 bases and J shed 6 bases, with 8 bases lying between them. The germline V gene encodes CDR1 LGHDT and CDR2 YNNKEL (reference sequence). The CDR3 is 14 amino acids. The CDR3 sequence is CASSQDRGAGELFF. The CDR3 DNA reads as TGTGCCAGCAGCCAAGACAGGGGGGCCGGGGAGCTGTTTTTT.

This clonotype appeared many times. J is TRBJ2-3 and V is TRBV5-1; possibly TRBD2 for D (6 bases). The germline V gene encodes CDR1 SGHRS and CDR2 YFSETQ. This CDR3 contains 14 residues. Trimming took 1 base from V and 4 from J, leaving 10 bases between them. CDR3 DNA sequence: TGCGCCAGCAGCTTGAGGGAGGTCCCAGATACGCAGTATTTT. Protein product: CASSLREVPDTQYF.

CDR3 nucleotides: TGCGCCAGCAGCCAAGAATGGACTACGAGCTCCTACAATGAGCAGTTCTTC. Translated: CASSQEWTTSSYNEQFF. The chain has TRBV4-1 and TRBJ2-1, with D possibly TRBD2 on 6 matching bases. CDR1 MGHRA and CDR2 YSYEKL come from the germline V gene. The CDR3 extends over 17 amino acids. V lost 0 bases to trimming and J lost 0 bases, with 12 bases between them.

The rearrangement links TRBV13 to TRBJ2-5; D might be TRBD2 (5 bases). This CDR3 spans 15 amino acids. V was cut by 5 bases and J by 4 bases, with 17 bases left in between. From germline, CDR1 is PRHDT and CDR2 FYEKMQ (reference sequence). The CDR3: CASSPRLGRGETQYF. The DNA of the CDR3 is TGTGCCAGCAGCCCAAGACTTGGGAGAGGAGAGACCCAGTACTTC.

Details on this clonotype: A much larger clone is a single base away; this may be a read error. V and J are TRBV12-3 or TRBV12-4 and TRBJ2-1; unclear D gene. The CDR3 contains 13 residues. V lost 6 bases, J lost 6 bases, and 12 bases lay in between. The CDR3 protein is CASRADKSNEQFF. The CDR3 region has the DNA TGTGCCAGCAGGGCCGACAAATCCAATGAGCAGTTCTTC.

The chain is built from TRBV13 and TRBJ1-4, with a tentative D call TRBD1 (6 bases). With 6 bases removed from V and 2 bases from J, the gap between germline ends came to 13 bases. Germline V CDR1 and CDR2: PRHDT, FYEKMQ (reference sequence). This CDR3 region has 15 residues. CDR3 sequence: CASRGAGLTNEKLFF. CDR3 nucleotide sequence: TGTGCCAGCAGGGGGGCAGGGCTCACTAATGAAAAACTGTTTTTT.

V usage is TRBV28 and J usage is TRBJ2-5, with 8 bases fitting TRBD2. CDR3 size: 17 residues. V lost 2 bases to trimming and J lost 3 bases; unmatched junction nucleotides: 11. CDR1 is MDHEN, CDR2 SYDVKM, per germline. The CDR3 here is CASSLGGAGGMKETQYF. CDR3 bases: TGTGCCAGCAGTTTAGGGGGGGCGGGAGGTATGAAAGAGACCCAGTACTTC.

The V gene is TRBV29-1, the J gene TRBJ1-1; TRBD1 aligns across 11 bases. Germline V CDR1 and CDR2: SQVTM, ANQGSEA. V dropped 4 bases and J dropped 4; count of bases not matched to a gene: 5. The CDR3 has 14 residues. The CDR3 protein is CSVGTGGSGTEAFF. The CDR3 region has the DNA TGCAGCGTTGGGACAGGGGGCAGTGGCACTGAAGCTTTCTTT.

This chain connects TRBV10-2 to TRBJ2-3; 7 nucleotides match TRBD2. This CDR3 contains 12 residues. Germline lookup yields CDR1 WSHSY and CDR2 SAAADI. V lost 7 bases to trimming and J lost 5 bases; unmatched junction nucleotides: 3. The CDR3 DNA reads as TGCGCCAGCATGGGCGGGAGAGATACGCAGTATTTT. It translates to CASMGGRDTQYF.

This clonotype was counted many times. V is TRBV11-2 and J is TRBJ2-7; D not certain. The CDR3 totals 10 residues. Germline loops: CDR1 SGHAT, CDR2 FQNNGV. V gave up 8 bases and J gave up 3 bases, with 5 bases separating them. In nucleotides, the CDR3 is TGTGCCAGCGAGCACTACGAGCAGTACTTC. Translation: CASEHYEQYF. Variable domain in full (rest from reference TRBV11-2 and TRBJ2-7): EAGVAQSPRYKIIEKRQSVAFWCNPISGHATLYWYQQILGQGPKLLIQFQNNGVVDDSQLPKDRFSAERLKGVDSTLKIQPAKLEDSAVYLCASEHYEQYFGPGTRLTVT.

In its sample, this clonotype was seen many times. V usage is TRBV5-5 and J usage is TRBJ2-1, with 10 bases matching TRBD2. The CDR3 contains 13 residues. V was clipped by 5 bases and J by 5 bases; unmatched bases: 1. Germline values: CDR1 SGHKS, CDR2 YYEKEE (reference sequence). CDR3 protein: CASRLAGNNEQFF. CDR3 DNA: TGTGCCAGCAGACTAGCGGGAAACAATGAGCAGTTCTTC.

This clonotype was observed at least ten times. This chain uses TRBV30 with TRBJ1-1; no firm D call. The germline CDR1 and CDR2 sequences are GTSNPN and SVGIG (reference sequence). This CDR3 spans 13 amino acids. Trimming shortened V by 4 bases and J by 0 bases, and 9 bases separated the two germline ends. CDR3: CAWKYTMNTEAFF. DNA for the CDR3: TGTGCCTGGAAGTACACGATGAACACTGAAGCTTTCTTT.

This rearrangement joins TRBV7-8 to TRBJ2-7, with TRBD2 matching over 8 bases. CDR1 SGHVS and CDR2 FQNEAQ come from the germline V gene. CDR3 length: 17 amino acids. With 5 bases clipped from V and 0 bases from J, the junction kept 12 bases outside the gene matches. This chain's CDR3 is CASSPSSTSGLSYEQYF. The CDR3 bases are TGTGCCAGCAGCCCTAGCAGCACTAGCGGCCTCTCCTACGAGCAGTACTTC.

This clonotype appeared once. The genes are TRBV4-2 and TRBJ1-5; TRBD1 is a possible D gene (5 bases). V was trimmed by 0 bases and J by 6 bases, leaving 12 bases between them. Looked up from germline, CDR1 is LGHNA and CDR2 is YNFKEQ. The CDR3 is made up of 15 amino acids. The CDR3 is CASSQEDWGGQPQHF. The CDR3 bases are TGTGCCAGCAGCCAAGAGGATTGGGGGGGTCAGCCCCAGCATTTT.

V usage is TRBV18 and J usage is TRBJ2-7, with 7 bases matching TRBD2. Germline CDR1 and CDR2: KGHSH and LQKENI. The CDR3 contains 13 residues. V gave up 5 bases and J gave up 8 bases; unmatched junction bases: 9. The CDR3 nucleotides read TGTGCCAGCTCAGACGGGAGGAGGGCGAAGCAGTACTTC. It translates to CASSDGRRAKQYF.

A few counts support this clonotype. The DNA of the CDR3 is TGTGCCACCAGTGATGGCAGGACTAGCAATCAGCCCCAGCATTTT. Translating it yields CATSDGRTSNQPQHF. The chain combines TRBV24-1 with TRBJ1-5, with D hard to call. CDR1 KGHDR and CDR2 SFDVKD come from the germline V gene. The V end was cut by 3 bases, the J end by 0 bases, with 8 bases between. CDR3 length: 15 amino acids.

The chain recombines TRBV7-3 with TRBJ2-1; D is possibly TRBD2 (5 bases). Germline V CDR1 and CDR2: SGHTA, FQGTGA. The CDR3 covers 15 residues. The V gene lost 5 bases and the J gene lost 5 bases, with 16 bases spanning the gap. CDR3 loop: CASSQLGDPNNEQFF. For the CDR3, the DNA is TGTGCCAGCAGCCAACTAGGAGACCCTAACAATGAGCAGTTCTTC.

The chain uses TRBV24-1 and TRBJ2-5, with 7 bases aligning to TRBD2. Germline CDR1 KGHDR, CDR2 SFDVKD. Trimming at V came to 4 bases and at J to 5 bases, leaving 6 bases not matched to a gene. The CDR3 spans 14 residues. The CDR3 protein is CATSDRTSVETQYF. The DNA of the CDR3 is TGTGCCACCAGTGACAGGACTAGTGTGGAGACCCAGTACTTC.